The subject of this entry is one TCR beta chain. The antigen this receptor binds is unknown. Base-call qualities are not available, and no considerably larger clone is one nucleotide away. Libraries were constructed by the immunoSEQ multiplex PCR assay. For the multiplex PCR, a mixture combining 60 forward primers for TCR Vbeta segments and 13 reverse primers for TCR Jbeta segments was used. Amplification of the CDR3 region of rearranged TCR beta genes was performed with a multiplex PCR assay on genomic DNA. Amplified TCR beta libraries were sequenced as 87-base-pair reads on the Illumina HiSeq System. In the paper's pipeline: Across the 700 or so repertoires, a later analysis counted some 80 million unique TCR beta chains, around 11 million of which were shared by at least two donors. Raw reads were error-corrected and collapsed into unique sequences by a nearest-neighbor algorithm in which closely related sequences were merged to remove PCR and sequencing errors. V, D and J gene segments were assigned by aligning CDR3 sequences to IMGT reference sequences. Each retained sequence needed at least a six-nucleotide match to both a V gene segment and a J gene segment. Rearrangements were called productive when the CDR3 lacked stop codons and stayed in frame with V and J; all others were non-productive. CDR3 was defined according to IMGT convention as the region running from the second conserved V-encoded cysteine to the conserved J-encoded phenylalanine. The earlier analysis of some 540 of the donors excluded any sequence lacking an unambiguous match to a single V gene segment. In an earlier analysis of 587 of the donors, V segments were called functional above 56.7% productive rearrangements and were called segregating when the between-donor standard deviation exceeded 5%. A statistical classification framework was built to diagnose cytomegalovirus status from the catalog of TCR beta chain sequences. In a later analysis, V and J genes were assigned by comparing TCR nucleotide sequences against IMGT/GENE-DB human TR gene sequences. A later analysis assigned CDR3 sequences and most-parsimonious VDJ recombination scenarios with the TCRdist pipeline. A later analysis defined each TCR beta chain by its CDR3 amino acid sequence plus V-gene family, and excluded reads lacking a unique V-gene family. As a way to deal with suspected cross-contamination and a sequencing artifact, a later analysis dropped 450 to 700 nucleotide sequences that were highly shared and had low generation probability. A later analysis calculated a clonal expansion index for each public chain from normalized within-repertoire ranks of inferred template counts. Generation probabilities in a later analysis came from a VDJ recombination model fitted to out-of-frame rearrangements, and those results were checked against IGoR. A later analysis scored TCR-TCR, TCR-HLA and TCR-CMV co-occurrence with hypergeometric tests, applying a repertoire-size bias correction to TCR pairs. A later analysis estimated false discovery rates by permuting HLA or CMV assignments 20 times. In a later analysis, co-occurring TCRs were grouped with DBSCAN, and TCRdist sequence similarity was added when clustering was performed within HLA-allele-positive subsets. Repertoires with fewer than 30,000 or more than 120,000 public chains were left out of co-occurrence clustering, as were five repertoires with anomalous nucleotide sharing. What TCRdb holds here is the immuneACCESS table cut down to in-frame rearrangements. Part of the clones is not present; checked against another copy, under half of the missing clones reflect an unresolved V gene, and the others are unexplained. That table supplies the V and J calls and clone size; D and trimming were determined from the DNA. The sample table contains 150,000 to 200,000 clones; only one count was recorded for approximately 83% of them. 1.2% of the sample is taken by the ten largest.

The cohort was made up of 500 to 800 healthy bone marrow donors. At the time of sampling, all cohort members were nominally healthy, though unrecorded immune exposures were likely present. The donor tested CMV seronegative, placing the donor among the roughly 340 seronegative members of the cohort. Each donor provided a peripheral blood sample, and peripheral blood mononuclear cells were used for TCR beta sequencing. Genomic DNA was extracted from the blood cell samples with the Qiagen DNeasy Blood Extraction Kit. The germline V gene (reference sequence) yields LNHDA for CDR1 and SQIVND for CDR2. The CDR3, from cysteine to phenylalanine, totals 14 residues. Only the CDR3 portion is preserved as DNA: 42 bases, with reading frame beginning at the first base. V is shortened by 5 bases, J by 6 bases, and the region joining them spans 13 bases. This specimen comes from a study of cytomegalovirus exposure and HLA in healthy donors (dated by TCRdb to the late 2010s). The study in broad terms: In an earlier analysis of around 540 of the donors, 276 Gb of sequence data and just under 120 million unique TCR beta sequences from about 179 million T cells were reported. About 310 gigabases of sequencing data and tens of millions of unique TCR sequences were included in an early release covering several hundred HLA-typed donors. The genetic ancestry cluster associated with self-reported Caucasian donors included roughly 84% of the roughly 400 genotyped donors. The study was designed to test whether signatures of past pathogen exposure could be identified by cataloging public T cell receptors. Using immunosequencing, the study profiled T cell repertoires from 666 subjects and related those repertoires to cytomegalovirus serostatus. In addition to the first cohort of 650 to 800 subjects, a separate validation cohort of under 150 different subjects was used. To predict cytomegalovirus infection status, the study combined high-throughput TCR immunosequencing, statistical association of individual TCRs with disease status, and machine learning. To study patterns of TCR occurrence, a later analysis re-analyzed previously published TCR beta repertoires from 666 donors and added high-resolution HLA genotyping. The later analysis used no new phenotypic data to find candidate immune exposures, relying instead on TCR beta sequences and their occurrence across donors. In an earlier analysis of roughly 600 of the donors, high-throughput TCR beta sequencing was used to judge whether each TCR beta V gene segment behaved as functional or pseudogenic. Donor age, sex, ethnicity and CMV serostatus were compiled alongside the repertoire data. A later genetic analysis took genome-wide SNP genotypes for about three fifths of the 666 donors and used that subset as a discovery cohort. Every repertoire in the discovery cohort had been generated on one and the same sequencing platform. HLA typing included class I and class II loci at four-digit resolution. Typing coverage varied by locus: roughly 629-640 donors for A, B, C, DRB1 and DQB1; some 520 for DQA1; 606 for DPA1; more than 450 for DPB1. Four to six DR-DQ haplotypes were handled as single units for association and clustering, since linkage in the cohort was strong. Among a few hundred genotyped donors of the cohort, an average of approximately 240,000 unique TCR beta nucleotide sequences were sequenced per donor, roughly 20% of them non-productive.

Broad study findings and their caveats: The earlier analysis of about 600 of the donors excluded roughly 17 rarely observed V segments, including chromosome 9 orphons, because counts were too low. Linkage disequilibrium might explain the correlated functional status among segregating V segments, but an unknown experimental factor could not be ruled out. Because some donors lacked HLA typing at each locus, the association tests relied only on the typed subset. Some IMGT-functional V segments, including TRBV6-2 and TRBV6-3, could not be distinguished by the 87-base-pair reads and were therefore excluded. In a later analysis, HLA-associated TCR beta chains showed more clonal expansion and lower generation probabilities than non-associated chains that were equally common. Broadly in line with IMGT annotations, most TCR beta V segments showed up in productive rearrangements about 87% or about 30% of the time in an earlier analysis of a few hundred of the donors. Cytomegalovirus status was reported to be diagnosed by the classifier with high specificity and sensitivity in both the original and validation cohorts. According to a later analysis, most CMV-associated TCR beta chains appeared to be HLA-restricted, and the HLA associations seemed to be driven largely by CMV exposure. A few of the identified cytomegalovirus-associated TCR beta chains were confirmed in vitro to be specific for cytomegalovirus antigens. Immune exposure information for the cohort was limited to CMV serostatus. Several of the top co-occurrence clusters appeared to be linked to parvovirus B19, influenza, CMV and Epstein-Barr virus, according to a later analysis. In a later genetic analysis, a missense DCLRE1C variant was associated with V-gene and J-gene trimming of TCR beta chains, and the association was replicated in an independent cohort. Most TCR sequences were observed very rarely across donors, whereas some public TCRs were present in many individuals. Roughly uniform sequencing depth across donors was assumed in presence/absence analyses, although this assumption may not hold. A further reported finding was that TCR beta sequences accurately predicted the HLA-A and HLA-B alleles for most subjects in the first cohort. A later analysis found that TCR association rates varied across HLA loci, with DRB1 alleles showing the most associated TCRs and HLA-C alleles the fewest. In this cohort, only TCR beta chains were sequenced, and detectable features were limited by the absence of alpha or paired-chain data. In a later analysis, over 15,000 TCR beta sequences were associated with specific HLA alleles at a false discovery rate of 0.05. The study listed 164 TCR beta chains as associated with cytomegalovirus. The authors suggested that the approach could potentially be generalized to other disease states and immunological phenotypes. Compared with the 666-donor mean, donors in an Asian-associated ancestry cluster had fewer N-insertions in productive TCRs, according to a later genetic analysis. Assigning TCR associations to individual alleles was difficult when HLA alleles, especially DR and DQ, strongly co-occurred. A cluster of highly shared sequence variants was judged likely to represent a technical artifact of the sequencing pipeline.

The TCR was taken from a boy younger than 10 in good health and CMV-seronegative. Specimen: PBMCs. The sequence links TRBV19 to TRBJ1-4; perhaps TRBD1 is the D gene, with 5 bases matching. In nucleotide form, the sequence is TGTGCCAGTAGTCTTCAAAAGGGGTATGAAAAACTGTTTTTT. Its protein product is CASSLQKGYEKLFF. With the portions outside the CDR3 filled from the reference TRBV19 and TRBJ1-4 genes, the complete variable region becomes DGGITQSPKYLFRKEGQNVTLSCEQNLNHDAMYWYRQDPGQGLRLIYYSQIVNDFQKGDIAEGYSVSREKKESFPLTVTSAQKNPTAFYLCASSLQKGYEKLFFGSGTQLSVL.